A single sample is the source of the 28 T cell receptor beta chains below, sequenced in a study of brain T cells in children with intractable seizures. Assay: immunoSEQ multiplex PCR; the TCRdb copy retains only in-frame clones and omits some. The sample yields about 340,000 clones, about 93% seen once. The time point is: blood from clinic visit 5 months post-surgery; TSC patient then seizure free. The source material was peripheral blood, sampled about 5 months after surgery. These receptors all stem from a boy younger than two with tuberous sclerosis and intractable seizures.

This chain connects TRBV4-1 to TRBJ2-1; 7 bases are shared with TRBD2. Germline assignment: CDR1 MGHRA and CDR2 YSYEKL. V was clipped by 3 bases and J by 6 bases; unmatched bases: 11. The CDR3 is made up of 16 amino acids. The CDR3 protein is CASSHPTERDSNEQFF. In DNA form, the CDR3 reads TGCGCCAGCAGCCACCCCACCGAGCGGGACTCCAATGAGCAGTTCTTC.

The chain recombines TRBV24-1 with TRBJ2-1; 7 positions agree with TRBD2. The CDR3 loop spans 14 amino acids. CDR1 is KGHDR and CDR2 is SFDVKD in the germline V gene. V gave up 6 bases and J gave up 9 bases; unmatched junction bases: 10. The CDR3 DNA reads as TGTGCCACCAGTCTTAGGAGGAGCGGGACTGAGCAGTTCTTC. This gives the protein CATSLRRSGTEQFF.

This chain links TRBV5-1 with TRBJ1-3; 9 bases fit TRBD1. Germline-derived CDR1 and CDR2 are SGHRS and YFSETQ. With V trimmed by 8 bases and J by 6 bases, 12 bases remained unmatched. The CDR3 is 15 residues long. CDR3 amino acids: CASGKQGARVNTIYF. CDR3 DNA: TGCGCCAGTGGTAAACAGGGGGCTAGGGTAAACACCATATATTTT.

The V gene is TRBV30, the J gene TRBJ1-4; D ambiguous. V gave up 2 bases and J gave up 7 bases, with 11 bases separating them. The CDR3 covers 13 residues. Germline values: CDR1 GTSNPN, CDR2 SVGIG (reference sequence). In DNA, the CDR3 is TGTGCCTGGAGTTTTGTAGGTCTTGAAAAACTGTTTTTT. This gives the protein CAWSFVGLEKLFF.

V and J are TRBV3-1 (or the pseudogene TRBV3-2) and TRBJ2-1; tentatively, D is TRBD2 (6 bases). Per germline, CDR1 LGHDT and CDR2 YNNKEL (reference sequence). CDR3 length: 15 residues. Trimming cost V 0 bases and J 3 bases, with 9 bases left between them. The CDR3: CASSQDGGFYNEQFF. In DNA, the CDR3 is TGTGCCAGCAGCCAAGACGGGGGATTCTACAATGAGCAGTTCTTC.

The CDR3 spells CATSRDAALMDTGELFF. The DNA for the CDR3 is TGTGCCACCAGCAGAGATGCGGCTTTGATGGACACCGGGGAGCTGTTTTTT. The rearrangement uses TRBV15 and TRBJ2-2; D call uncertain. CDR1 and CDR2 from the germline V gene are LNHNV and YYDKDF (reference sequence). V lost 0 bases to trimming and J lost 3 bases, with 14 bases between them. CDR3 length: 17 residues.

The chain employs TRBV27 and TRBJ2-1; 13 bases are a match to TRBD2. Germline CDR1 and CDR2: MNHEY and SMNVEV (reference sequence). Losses at the gene ends were 5 bases for V and 2 bases for J; bases not matched to a gene: 9. There are 18 residues in the CDR3. The CDR3 region has the DNA TGTGCCAGCAGTATCAGGACTAGCGGGGGAGATACCTACAATGAGCAGTTCTTC. Its protein is CASSIRTSGGDTYNEQFF.

DNA for the CDR3: TGTGCCAGTAGTATAGTTTCCCGGGATACGCAGTATTTT. It yields the protein CASSIVSRDTQYF. The chain recombines TRBV19 with TRBJ2-3; no reliable D call. The germline V gene encodes CDR1 LNHDA and CDR2 SQIVND (reference sequence). The CDR3 extends over 13 amino acids. V shed 1 base and J shed 6 bases, with 8 bases lying between them.

The V and J genes are TRBV13 and TRBJ1-1; D unclear. V was cut by 5 bases and J by 1 base, with 11 bases left in between. Germline lookup yields CDR1 PRHDT and CDR2 FYEKMQ (reference sequence). This CDR3 contains 14 residues. The chain's CDR3 is CASSHQRPNTEAFF. CDR3 nucleotides: TGTGCCAGCAGCCACCAGAGACCGAACACTGAAGCTTTCTTT.

The gene calls are TRBV7-9 and TRBJ2-1; 7 bases are shared with TRBD1. Germline CDR1 reads SEHNR; CDR2 reads FQNEAQ (reference sequence). V lost 3 bases to trimming and J lost 5 bases; unmatched junction nucleotides: 7. This CDR3 spans 15 amino acids. This CDR3 is CASSLGRGQNNEQFF. CDR3 coding DNA: TGTGCCAGCAGCTTGGGAAGGGGGCAAAACAATGAGCAGTTCTTC.

Of note for this clone: The identical CDR3 is also encoded by other nucleotide sequences in the sample. J is TRBJ2-3 and V is TRBV11-3, with D perhaps TRBD2 (6 bases). The V end was cut by 2 bases, the J end by 2 bases, with 11 bases between. The CDR3 sequence is 15 residues long. Germline lookup yields CDR1 SGHNT and CDR2 YENEEA. CDR3 in amino acids: CASSLRAGYTDTQYF. As DNA, the CDR3 is TGTGCCAGCAGCTTACGGGCGGGATACACAGATACGCAGTATTTT.

With regard to this clone: One end of the junction fails to match germline, which may point to a read error. The chain carries TRBV27 and TRBJ1-2, with D perhaps TRBD1 (5 bases). The CDR3 spans 16 residues. The germline gives CDR1 MNHEY, CDR2 SMNVEV (reference sequence). The CDR3 reads CASSISASQGVGGYTF. In nucleotides, the CDR3 is TGTGCCAGCAGTATATCCGCCTCGCAGGGCGTTGGGGGCTACACCTTC.

The chain carries TRBV10-3 and TRBJ2-1; 10 bases align to TRBD1. Germline V CDR1 and CDR2: ENHRY, SYGVKD. This CDR3 spans 15 amino acids. J was trimmed by 5 bases and V by 5 bases; bases with no gene match: 6. CDR3 protein: CAISPGQGSDNEQFF. For the CDR3, the DNA is TGTGCCATCAGTCCGGGACAGGGGTCTGACAATGAGCAGTTCTTC.

This clone appeared once. V usage is TRBV2 and J usage is TRBJ2-7; perhaps TRBD1 as D (5 bases). V was shortened by 5 bases and J by 3 bases, with 14 bases between the two germline ends. This CDR3 is 14 amino acids long. Germline lookup yields CDR1 SNHLY and CDR2 FYNNEI. The CDR3, as DNA: TGTGCCAGCAGTAACTACAGGTCTTACTACGAGCAGTACTTC. As protein: CASSNYRSYYEQYF. The full variable domain, rest sourced from reference TRBV2 and TRBJ2-7, is EPEVTQTPSHQVTQMGQEVILRCVPISNHLYFYWYRQILGQKVEFLVSFYNNEISEKSEIFDDQFSVERPDGSNFTLKIRSTKLEDSAMYFCASSNYRSYYEQYFGPGTRLTVT.

V usage is TRBV4-1 and J usage is TRBJ2-3; D unclear. This CDR3 contains 13 residues. Per germline, CDR1 MGHRA and CDR2 YSYEKL. The V and J ends lost 1 base and 6 bases respectively, with 8 bases between them. CDR3 loop: CASSQAIWDTQYF. CDR3 DNA: TGCGCCAGCAGCCAAGCGATTTGGGATACGCAGTATTTT.

CDR3 residues: CASSAASSGSVGGELFF. For the CDR3, the DNA is TGCGCCAGCAGTGCGGCCTCTAGCGGGAGCGTCGGCGGGGAGCTGTTTTTT. V usage is TRBV10-1 and J usage is TRBJ2-2, with TRBD2 matching over 10 bases. CDR1 is WNHNN, CDR2 SYGVQD, per germline (reference sequence). This CDR3 is built from 17 residues. After removal of 4 bases from V and 7 bases from J, the junction contained 12 bases not matched to a gene.

In its sample, this clone was seen once. The sample contains more than one DNA sequence encoding this CDR3. The rearrangement joins TRBV6-5 to TRBJ1-2, with D possibly being TRBD1 (5 bases). CDR1 and CDR2 (germline): MNHEY, SVGAGI. This CDR3 comprises 13 residues. Trimming pared 5 bases from V and 5 bases from J, leaving 12 bases between. The CDR3 sequence is CASSRDRYYGYTF. CDR3 sequence (DNA): TGTGCCAGCAGTAGGGACCGCTATTATGGCTACACCTTC.

The count of this clone is one. The sample holds other DNA sequences that translate to the same CDR3. The chain combines TRBV12-3 or TRBV12-4 with TRBJ2-7; D gene unclear. This CDR3 is 11 amino acids long. Trimming shortened V by 5 bases and J by 1 base, and 3 bases separated the two germline ends. The CDR3 sequence is CASSGSYEQYF. CDR3 coding DNA: TGTGCCAGCAGTGGATCCTACGAGCAGTACTTC.

The chain recombines TRBV6-6 with TRBJ2-1; TRBD1 is a possible D gene (5 bases). The CDR3 runs to 13 residues. V lost 4 bases, J lost 8 bases, and 12 bases lay in between. CDR1 is MNHNY and CDR2 is SVGAGI in the germline V gene (reference sequence). CDR3 in amino acids: CASSWTDTDEQFF. The CDR3 DNA sequence: TGTGCCAGCAGTTGGACGGACACAGATGAGCAGTTCTTC.

V usage is TRBV19 and J usage is TRBJ1-5; D gene uncertain. The germline CDR1 and CDR2 sequences are LNHDA and SQIVND (reference sequence). The V and J ends lost 3 bases and 3 bases respectively, with 12 bases between them. This CDR3 contains 15 residues. This CDR3 is CASSISSGFNQPQHF. CDR3 nucleotide sequence: TGTGCCAGTAGTATTTCCTCAGGTTTCAATCAGCCCCAGCATTTT.

The chain employs TRBV5-1 and TRBJ2-1; 9 positions match TRBD2. After removal of 5 bases from V and 9 bases from J, the junction contained 6 bases not matched to a gene. From germline, CDR1 is SGHRS and CDR2 YFSETQ. This CDR3 is built from 13 residues. This chain's CDR3 is CASRAGGPSEQFF. Here the CDR3 DNA reads TGCGCCAGCAGGGCGGGAGGGCCTTCTGAGCAGTTCTTC.

V is TRBV9 and J is TRBJ2-2; D call uncertain. CDR1 and CDR2 from the germline V gene are SGDLS and YYNGEE. The V end was cut by 3 bases, the J end by 0 bases, with 3 bases between. This CDR3 is 13 amino acids long. The CDR3 bases are TGTGCCAGCAGCGCAGCGAACACCGGGGAGCTGTTTTTT. The encoded protein is CASSAANTGELFF.

The J gene is TRBJ1-2, the V gene TRBV2; maybe TRBD1 (5 bases). Trimming left V 7 bases short and J 4 bases short, with 13 bases between. There are 13 residues in the CDR3. CDR1 and CDR2 from the germline V gene are SNHLY and FYNNEI. CDR3 nucleotides: TGTGCCAGCACCGACAGTAGGAGCTATGGCTACACCTTC. Its translation: CASTDSRSYGYTF.

The chain uses TRBV4-1 and TRBJ2-1; tentatively, D is TRBD2 (6 bases). Deletions cut 1 base from V and 8 bases from J, with 15 bases between. Germline values: CDR1 MGHRA, CDR2 YSYEKL. The CDR3 sequence is 15 residues long. The CDR3 DNA sequence: TGCGCCAGCAGCCAAGCCGGGAGCCGTACCGATGAGCAGTTCTTC. Protein product: CASSQAGSRTDEQFF.

The chain joins TRBV9 to TRBJ2-7; 8 bases are shared with TRBD2. The V gene end was trimmed by 2 bases and the J gene end by 7 bases; junction bases not matched to a gene: 14. The CDR3 is 16 amino acids. CDR1 and CDR2 from the germline V gene are SGDLS and YYNGEE. The CDR3 DNA reads TGTGCCAGCAGCGTCTCTGGAGTTGCGGGAGGTGATGAGCAGTACTTC. Translating gives CASSVSGVAGGDEQYF.

The chain is built from TRBV24-1 and TRBJ1-1, with 7 bases matching TRBD1. Germline V CDR1 and CDR2: KGHDR, SFDVKD. The CDR3 sequence is 13 residues long. J lost 6 bases, V lost 7 bases, and 7 bases had no gene match. The CDR3 protein is CATSDRVSPEAFF. For the CDR3, the DNA is TGTGCCACCAGCGACAGGGTAAGCCCTGAAGCTTTCTTT.

The chain has TRBV29-1 and TRBJ1-2; 7 bases are a match to TRBD1. This CDR3 has 12 residues. Germline lookup yields CDR1 SQVTM and CDR2 ANQGSEA. V lost 7 bases, J lost 6 bases, and 8 bases stayed unmatched. For the CDR3, the DNA is TGCAGCGCCGACGGGACAGTTGATGGCTACACCTTC. Protein: CSADGTVDGYTF.

This clone is a singleton in its sample. The rearrangement links TRBV7-9 to TRBJ2-7, with no clear D. V gave up 1 base and J gave up 7 bases, with 5 bases separating them. Germline assignment: CDR1 SEHNR and CDR2 FQNEAQ (reference sequence). The CDR3 is made up of 11 amino acids. This chain's CDR3 is CASSLVQEQYF. CDR3 DNA sequence: TGTGCCAGCAGCTTAGTCCAGGAGCAGTACTTC.